The 5 T cell receptor beta chains given below trace back to one sample, sequenced in a study of blood T cells in healthy people across ages. Alongside a J-beta primer mix, a sample-barcoded 5' primer served in a second PCR lasting about 7 to 11 cycles. MiXCR, run by TCRdb on the 5' RACE reads, gives a single entry per CDR3 protein. The sample has 700,000 or so distinct CDR3 sequences, roughly 20% seen once. Sequenced input: blood. These receptors were collected from an older man in good health.

The table lists this clonotype with a few counts. The chain recombines TRBV7-2 with TRBJ1-6; no clear D. The germline CDR1 and CDR2 sequences are SGHTA and FQGNSA. The V end lost 4 bases, the J end lost 10 bases, and 8 bases lay between the germline ends. This CDR3 is 12 amino acids long. The CDR3 DNA reads TGTGCCAGCAGCTCCCCGCCGTCACCCCTCCACTTT. Translating it yields CASSSPPSPLHF.

This clonotype was observed many times. This sequence joins TRBV7-9 and TRBJ2-7, with D perhaps TRBD1 or TRBD2 (5 bases each). The CDR3 is 15 residues long. The V end was cut by 7 bases, the J end by 0 bases, with 16 bases between. From germline, CDR1 is SEHNR and CDR2 FQNEAQ (reference sequence). CDR3 nucleotide sequence: TGTGCCAGCATCTCTACGGGACCGAGCTCCTACGAGCAGTACTTC. It codes for CASISTGPSSYEQYF.

Turning to this clonotype: Sequence at one end of the junction differs from germline and may be a read error. The chain carries TRBV10-3 and TRBJ1-1; D remains unclear. Looked up from germline, CDR1 is ENHRY and CDR2 is SYGVKD. CDR3 length equals 15 residues. CDR3 bases: TGTGCCATCAGCGAGTCTGCTGGGCCGAACACTGAAGCTTTCTTT. It encodes CAISESAGPNTEAFF.

This clonotype has just a few counts. The chain couples TRBV5-1 to TRBJ2-5, with D perhaps TRBD1 or TRBD2 (7 bases each). Per the germline V gene, CDR1 is SGHRS and CDR2 is YFSETQ. The CDR3 is 15 amino acids. V was trimmed by 4 bases and J by 0 bases, leaving 13 bases between them. In DNA form, the CDR3 reads TGCGCCAGCAGCCCGGGGGGACAGAACCAAGAGACCCAGTACTTC. It yields the protein CASSPGGQNQETQYF.

The gene calls are TRBV5-5 and TRBJ2-1, with D perhaps matching TRBD1 (6 bases). This CDR3 has 15 amino acids. Between the trimmed V and J ends, which lost 5 bases and 6 bases, there was a span of 18 bases. The germline gives CDR1 SGHKS, CDR2 YYEKEE (reference sequence). CDR3 residues: CASRPNKDRPNEQFF. Written as DNA, the CDR3 is TGTGCCAGCAGGCCAAACAAAGACAGGCCCAATGAGCAGTTCTTC.